Listed here is a single T cell receptor beta chain. In the original workflow: The authors estimated nucleated cell counts from reference gene primer amplification. Measured with immunoSEQ multiplex PCR; TCRdb has only the in-frame clones, and not every one. V and J calls and clone size are copied from that table; D and trimming were computed from the DNA. The sample carries about 50,000 clones, approximately 88% recorded once. The data were taken from a study of blood T cell repertoires in COVID-19. On the study more broadly: T cells, B-cell-depleted T cells, or PBMCs supplied cDNA or gDNA.

CDR3 length: 15 amino acids. The V gene end was trimmed by 4 bases and the J gene end by 2 bases; junction bases not matched to a gene: 6. CDR1 and CDR2 from the germline V gene are LGHNA and YSLEER. The specimen was peripheral blood. This TCR was sampled from a human donor with active COVID-19. The donor label of this sample is uncertain. The chain uses TRBV4-3 and TRBJ2-3; 7 nucleotides line up with TRBD2. The CDR3 loop is CASSRGGADTDTQYF. CDR3 nucleotides: TGCGCCAGCAGCCGCGGGGGTGCGGACACAGATACGCAGTATTTT.